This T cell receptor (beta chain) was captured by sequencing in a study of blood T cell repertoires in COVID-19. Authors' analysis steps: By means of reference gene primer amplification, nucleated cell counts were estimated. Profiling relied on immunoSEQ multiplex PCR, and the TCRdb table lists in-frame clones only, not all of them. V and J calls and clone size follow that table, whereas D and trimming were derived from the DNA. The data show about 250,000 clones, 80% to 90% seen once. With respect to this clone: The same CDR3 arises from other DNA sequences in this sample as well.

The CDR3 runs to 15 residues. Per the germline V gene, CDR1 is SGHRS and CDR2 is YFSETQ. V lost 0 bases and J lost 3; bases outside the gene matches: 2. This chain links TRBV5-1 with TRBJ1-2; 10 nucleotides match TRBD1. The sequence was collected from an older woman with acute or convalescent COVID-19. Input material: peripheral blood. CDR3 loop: CASSLATGGDYGYTF. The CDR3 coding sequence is TGCGCCAGCAGCTTGGCGACAGGGGGCGACTATGGCTACACCTTC.